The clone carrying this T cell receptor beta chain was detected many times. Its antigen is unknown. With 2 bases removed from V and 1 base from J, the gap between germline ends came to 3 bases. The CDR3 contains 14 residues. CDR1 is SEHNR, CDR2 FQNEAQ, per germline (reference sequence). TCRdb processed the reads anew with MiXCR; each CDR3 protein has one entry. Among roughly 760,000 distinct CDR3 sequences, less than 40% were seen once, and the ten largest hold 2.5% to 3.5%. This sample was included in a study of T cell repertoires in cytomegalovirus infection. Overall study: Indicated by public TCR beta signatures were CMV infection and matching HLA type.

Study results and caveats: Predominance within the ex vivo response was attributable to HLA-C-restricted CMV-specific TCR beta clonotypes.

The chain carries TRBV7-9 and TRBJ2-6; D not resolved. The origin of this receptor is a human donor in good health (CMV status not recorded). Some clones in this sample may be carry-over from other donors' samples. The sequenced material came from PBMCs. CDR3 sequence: CASSLISGANVLTF. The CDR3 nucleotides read TGTGCCAGCAGCTTAATTTCTGGGGCCAACGTCCTGACTTTC.